The present entry profiles one T cell receptor (beta chain) with its context. The sample originates from a study of blood T cell repertoires in COVID-19. The data were produced by immunoSEQ multiplex PCR, yet TCRdb's version contains in-frame clones alone and is incomplete. The profile shows under 400,000 clones, about nine tenths of them singletons. V trimming: 5 bases; J trimming: 2 bases; junction bases outside the gene matches: 11. CDR1 is SEHNR and CDR2 is FQNEAQ in the germline V gene (reference sequence). The CDR3 loop spans 16 amino acids. What was sequenced was peripheral blood. The genes are TRBV7-9 and TRBJ1-2; 7 positions match TRBD1. The TCR comes from a woman between 25 and 40 years old with COVID-19, enrolled during active disease. This CDR3 reads CASSPTTGIVNYGYTF. CDR3 bases: TGTGCCAGCAGCCCGACGACAGGGATAGTGAACTATGGCTACACCTTC.